This T cell receptor (beta chain) originates from a study of blood T cells in healthy people across ages. The second PCR ran about 6 to 11 cycles with a sample-barcoded 5' primer and J-beta primers. From the 5' RACE reads, TCRdb called clonotypes with MiXCR, one entry per CDR3 protein. The sample includes 600,000 to 850,000 distinct CDR3 sequences, approximately 43% of them seen just once. The CDR3 has 17 residues. Trimming removed 2 bases from V and 1 base from J, with 16 bases in between. The germline V gene encodes CDR1 SGHAT and CDR2 FQNNGV. The rearrangement joins TRBV11-2 to TRBJ2-3; a possible D gene is TRBD2 (6 bases). Material: blood. The TCR comes from a woman aged 60-70 years in good health. The DNA for the CDR3 is TGTGCCAGCAGCTTAAAAGGCGGGACGGTCGGCACAGATACGCAGTATTTT. Translated, it gives CASSLKGGTVGTDTQYF.